These 22 T cell receptor beta chains were sequenced from one sample in a study of regulatory T cells in long-lasting Graves disease. Arm-PCR with iRepertoire HTBI primers amplified the CDR3 regions for these TCR beta libraries. TCRdb analysed the multiplex PCR reads with MiXCR anew, one entry per CDR3 protein. The sample has approximately 400,000 distinct CDR3 sequences; roughly 24% are singletons. The time point was: persistent/refractory GD, antithyroid drugs over 5 years with positive TRAb. RNA from PBMCs was the source of the TCR library. The input for sequencing was peripheral blood mononuclear cells (PBMCs), taken when the disease was refractory, from a patient treated with antithyroid drugs. These receptors were taken from a woman aged 35 to 49 with Graves disease.

The chain couples TRBV7-9 to TRBJ2-7; D call uncertain. Germline values: CDR1 SEHNR, CDR2 FQNEAQ (reference sequence). This CDR3 region has 14 residues. The V end was cut by 3 bases, the J end by 0 bases, with 9 bases between. CDR3 nucleotides: TGTGCCAGCAGCTTTCAAACGGACTCCTACGAGCAGTACTTC. It specifies CASSFQTDSYEQYF.

J is TRBJ2-2 and V is TRBV15, with a weak D call TRBD2 (5 bases). The germline gives CDR1 LNHNV, CDR2 YYDKDF (reference sequence). The V end was cut by 6 bases, the J end by 6 bases, with 23 bases between. This CDR3 is 17 amino acids long. The CDR3, as DNA: TGTGCCACCAGTAGCGCCCGTACTAGTCTGGCGGCCGGGGAGCTGTTTTTT. This codes for CATSSARTSLAAGELFF. Full variable domain (missing parts from reference TRBV15 and TRBJ2-2): DAMVIQNPRYQVTQFGKPVTLSCSQTLNHNVMYWYQQKSSQAPKLLFHYYDKDFNNEADTPDNFQSRRPNTSFCFLDIRSPGLGDTAMYLCATSSARTSLAAGELFFGEGSRLTVL.

The chain couples TRBV5-1 to TRBJ2-7, with D perhaps assigned TRBD1 or TRBD2 (5 bases each). Germline loops: CDR1 SGHRS, CDR2 YFSETQ. Trimming pared 2 bases from V and 3 bases from J, leaving 12 bases between. This CDR3 has 14 residues. The CDR3 protein is CASSFNRGFYEQYF. The CDR3 nucleotides are TGCGCCAGCAGCTTTAATCGGGGCTTCTACGAGCAGTACTTC.

The CDR3 coding sequence is TGCGCCAGCAGTTACGGACAGGGTGAAGCTTTCTTT. Translated: CASSYGQGEAFF. The chain joins TRBV5-1 to TRBJ1-1, with 8 bases that match TRBD1. The CDR3 covers 12 residues. Germline assignment: CDR1 SGHRS and CDR2 YFSETQ. With V trimmed by 5 bases and J by 7 bases, 4 bases remained unmatched.

This chain connects TRBV5-5 to TRBJ2-2; 7 nucleotides align to TRBD1. The CDR3 length is 15 residues. Germline assignment: CDR1 SGHKS and CDR2 YYEKEE (reference sequence). V gave up 2 bases and J gave up 1 base; unmatched junction bases: 2. As DNA, the CDR3 is TGTGCCAGCAGCTTCTGGGACAGGAACACCGGGGAGCTGTTTTTT. Its translation: CASSFWDRNTGELFF.

This clonotype was picked up a small number of times. This rearrangement joins TRBV5-1 to TRBJ2-5; possible D gene TRBD2, 6 bases. V lost 3 bases and J lost 1, with 13 bases in between. This CDR3 region has 15 residues. Germline lookup yields CDR1 SGHRS and CDR2 YFSETQ. CDR3 DNA: TGCGCCAGCAGCTATAGCGGAGGGGCCCAAGAGACCCAGTACTTC. It translates to CASSYSGGAQETQYF. The variable domain in full, with the rest retrieved from reference TRBV5-1 and TRBJ2-5, is KAGVTQTPRYLIKTRGQQVTLSCSPISGHRSVSWYQQTPGQGLQFLFEYFSETQRNKGNFPGRFSGRQFSNSRSEMNVSTLELGDSALYLCASSYSGGAQETQYFGPGTRLLVL.

This clonotype has a count of ten or more. The chain links TRBV28 to TRBJ1-1, with D possibly being TRBD1 (5 bases). The CDR3 sequence is 17 residues long. CDR1 and CDR2 from the germline V gene are MDHEN and SYDVKM. V lost 6 bases and J lost 0, with 20 bases in between. The CDR3 coding sequence is TGTGCCAGCAGCTCAATTACGGGACGGGGAATGAACACTGAAGCTTTCTTT. Its translation: CASSSITGRGMNTEAFF. Supplemented by reference TRBV28 and TRBJ1-1, the full variable domain reads DVKVTQSSRYLVKRTGEKVFLECVQDMDHENMFWYRQDPGLGLRLIYFSYDVKMKEKGDIPEGYSVSREKKERFSLILESASTNQTSMYLCASSSITGRGMNTEAFFGQGTRLTVV.

This clonotype was counted at least ten times. This sequence joins TRBV12-3 or TRBV12-4 and TRBJ2-2; D remains unclear. The germline V and J ends were trimmed by 0 bases and 7 bases, with 12 bases remaining between them. The CDR3 runs 15 residues. CDR3 sequence: CASSLAKNLGGELFF. The DNA for the CDR3 is TGTGCCAGCAGTTTAGCGAAGAATCTGGGCGGGGAGCTGTTTTTT.

This chain links TRBV5-4 with TRBJ2-1, with 7 bases aligning to TRBD2. The V and J ends lost 0 bases and 6 bases, in that order; junction bases with no gene match: 12. Germline loops: CDR1 SGHNT, CDR2 YYREEE (reference sequence). This CDR3 spans 17 amino acids. The CDR3 here is CASSLAWDYSMFNEQFF. The CDR3 nucleotides are TGTGCCAGCAGCTTGGCATGGGACTATAGCATGTTCAATGAGCAGTTCTTC.

At least ten counts were recorded for this clonotype. The chain carries TRBV25-1 and TRBJ1-4; D is uncertain. Germline V gene lookup returns CDR1 MGHDK and CDR2 SYGVNS. V lost 0 bases and J lost 3, with 11 bases in between. The CDR3 sequence is 16 residues long. The CDR3 coding sequence is TGTGCCAGCAGTGAATATGCTCCCGGGGCTAATGAAAAACTGTTTTTT. This sequence encodes CASSEYAPGANEKLFF.

The chain recombines TRBV4-1 with TRBJ1-5; D possibly corresponds to TRBD1 (5 bases). From germline, CDR1 is MGHRA and CDR2 YSYEKL. The CDR3 extends over 18 amino acids. V was clipped by 0 bases and J by 7 bases, with 22 bases between them. In DNA, the CDR3 is TGCGCCAGCAGCCAAGATTTCCCCAACGGGGGGGTCTACCAGCCCCAGCATTTT. This gives the protein CASSQDFPNGGVYQPQHF.

The chain joins TRBV28 to TRBJ2-5, with 7 bases matching TRBD1. The length of the CDR3 is 14 residues. Germline V CDR1 and CDR2: MDHEN, SYDVKM. The junction had 9 bases not matched to a gene; V was cut back by 6 bases and J by 5 bases. The CDR3 loop reads CASSRTGRLETQYF. The CDR3 DNA is TGTGCCAGCAGCAGGACAGGACGTCTGGAGACCCAGTACTTC.

This clonotype occurred many times. The rearrangement links TRBV28 to TRBJ1-1; 7 bases are shared with TRBD1. The CDR3 consists of 13 residues. The junction had 4 bases not matched to a gene; V was cut back by 6 bases and J by 3 bases. The germline gives CDR1 MDHEN, CDR2 SYDVKM. The CDR3 spells CASRGQTYTEAFF. The DNA for the CDR3 is TGTGCCAGCAGGGGACAGACTTACACTGAAGCTTTCTTT.

This rearrangement joins TRBV2 to TRBJ2-1; TRBD2 aligns across 11 bases. Germline lookup yields CDR1 SNHLY and CDR2 FYNNEI. CDR3 size: 15 residues. V shed 9 bases, J shed 7 bases, and the junction held 11 bases outside the gene matches. Here the CDR3 DNA reads TGTGCCAGGGGGACTAGCGGTTACCAGGGGAATGAGCAGTTCTTC. Translating gives CARGTSGYQGNEQFF.

Concerning this clonotype: No conserved phenylalanine or tryptophan is present at the end of the CDR3, so a read error is the likely explanation. The gene calls are TRBV3-1 and TRBJ1-1, with 7 bases fitting TRBD1. Looked up from germline, CDR1 is LGHDT and CDR2 is YNNKEL (reference sequence). J was trimmed by 5 bases and V by 5 bases; bases with no gene match: 11. The CDR3 runs to 15 residues. The CDR3 spells CASSYYREQGTEAFL. CDR3 coding DNA: TGTGCCAGCAGCTACTATAGGGAACAGGGGACTGAAGCTTTCCTT.

This clonotype has ten or more counts. The rearrangement joins TRBV15 to TRBJ1-5, with TRBD1 matching over 12 bases. Trimming cost V 4 bases and J 3 bases; bases outside gene matches: 7. This CDR3 has 17 amino acids. The germline V gene has CDR1 LNHNV and CDR2 YYDKDF (reference sequence). This CDR3 reads CATSKPKGQGANQPQHF. The DNA for the CDR3 is TGTGCCACCAGCAAACCTAAGGGACAGGGGGCCAATCAGCCCCAGCATTTT.

This clonotype was seen only a few times. One end of the junction fails to match germline, which may point to a read error. The chain recombines TRBV7-2 with TRBJ2-2; D not certain. CDR1 SGHTA and CDR2 FQGNSA come from the germline V gene. The CDR3 is 15 residues long. The CDR3: CASGLKVGNTGELFF. The CDR3 region has the DNA TGTGCCAGCGGCTTAAAGGTGGGAAACACCGGGGAGCTGTTTTTT.

As concerns this clonotype: A much larger clone sits a single nucleotide away, making a read error possible. V usage is TRBV11-2 and J usage is TRBJ2-7; no clear D gene. The CDR3 is 11 amino acids. Per the germline V gene, CDR1 is SGHAT and CDR2 is FQNNGV. V gave up 2 bases and J gave up 8 bases, with 7 bases separating them. The CDR3 coding sequence is TGTGCCAGCAGCTTACAGCACAAGCAGTACTTC. Protein product: CASSLQHKQYF.

The chain recombines TRBV18 with TRBJ1-1, with D possibly TRBD1 on 5 matching bases. The CDR3 totals 12 residues. The germline V and J ends were trimmed by 6 bases and 6 bases, with 11 bases remaining between them. Germline CDR1 is KGHSH and CDR2 is LQKENI. The CDR3, as DNA: TGTGCCAGCTCGGAGAGGGGCGCTGAAGCTTTCTTT. It specifies CASSERGAEAFF. The full variable domain, its missing parts supplied by reference TRBV18 and TRBJ1-1, is NAGVMQNPRHLVRRRGQEARLRCSPMKGHSHVYWYRQLPEEGLKFMVYLQKENIIDESGMPKERFSAEFPKEGPSILRIQQVVRGDSAAYFCASSERGAEAFFGQGTRLTVV.

This clonotype was observed many times. The V gene is TRBV28, the J gene TRBJ2-7; the match to TRBD1 covers 7 bases. This CDR3 is 14 amino acids long. The ends lost 6 bases at V and 4 bases at J; junction bases unmatched: 9. Looked up from germline, CDR1 is MDHEN and CDR2 is SYDVKM. The CDR3 loop reads CASSVPGQWYEQYF. CDR3 DNA: TGTGCCAGCAGCGTCCCGGGACAGTGGTACGAGCAGTACTTC.

J is TRBJ2-1 and V is TRBV4-2; TRBD2 agrees at 9 bases. CDR1 is LGHNA, CDR2 YNFKEQ, per germline. The CDR3 spans 16 residues. V shed 0 bases and J 9 bases; nucleotides not matched to a gene: 9. The CDR3 reads CASSQEVAGELGEQFF. The CDR3 DNA sequence: TGTGCCAGCAGCCAAGAGGTAGCGGGAGAGTTAGGTGAGCAGTTCTTC.

This clonotype appeared many times. This chain connects TRBV12-3 or TRBV12-4 to TRBJ2-7, with 13 positions matching TRBD2. CDR3 length: 14 residues. The J segment lost 6 bases and the V segment lost 1 base, leaving 0 bases of the junction unmatched. The CDR3 loop reads CASSLGLAGGEQYF. CDR3 nucleotides: TGTGCCAGCAGTTTAGGACTAGCGGGAGGCGAGCAGTACTTC.